One sample yielded the 20 T cell receptor beta chains listed below, sequenced in a study of blood T cells in healthy people across ages. The use of a sample-barcoded 5' primer and a J-beta primer mix characterized a second PCR of roughly 6 to 11 cycles. TCRdb fed the 5' RACE reads into MiXCR, producing one record per CDR3 protein. The repertoire holds approximately 770,000 distinct CDR3 sequences, with about 62% as singletons. The source material was blood. All receptors come from a man younger than 40 in good health.

DNA for the CDR3: TGTGCCAGCAGCTTATGGGATAACACTGAAGCTTTCTTT. Protein product: CASSLWDNTEAFF. V usage is TRBV7-2 and J usage is TRBJ1-1; D gene ambiguous. The CDR3 is made up of 13 amino acids. V was clipped by 2 bases and J by 2 bases, with 6 bases between them. Germline-derived CDR1 and CDR2 are SGHTA and FQGNSA. The full variable domain, its missing parts supplied by reference TRBV7-2 and TRBJ1-1, is GAGVSQSPSNKVTEKGKDVELRCDPISGHTALYWYRQSLGQGLEFLIYFQGNSAPDKSGLPSDRFSAERTGGSVSTLTIQRTQQEDSAVYLCASSLWDNTEAFFGQGTRLTVV.

About this clonotype itself: A read error may be the cause here, since a much bigger clone is one base away. V is TRBV7-9 and J is TRBJ2-2; no clear D gene. The germline V gene has CDR1 SEHNR and CDR2 FQNEAQ (reference sequence). V was shortened by 4 bases and J by 4 bases, with 4 bases between the two germline ends. The CDR3 extends over 12 amino acids. The DNA for the CDR3 is TGTGCCAGCAGCTACTCCACCGGGGAGCTGTTTTTT. Protein product: CASSYSTGELFF.

The chain joins TRBV4-2 to TRBJ1-1; D call uncertain. V lost 0 bases and J lost 6, with 14 bases in between. Germline CDR1 and CDR2: LGHNA and YNFKEQ. This CDR3 is built from 15 residues. CDR3 amino acids: CASSQDFGSGAEAFF. The DNA of the CDR3 is TGTGCCAGCAGCCAAGATTTCGGCTCCGGGGCTGAAGCTTTCTTT.

V and J are TRBV21-1 and TRBJ1-1. TRBV21-1 counts as a pseudogene. This CDR3 is 15 amino acids long. The CDR3 sequence: CASTNRTSGVTEAFF. Here the CDR3 DNA reads TGTGCCAGCACCAACAGAACAAGTGGGGTTACTGAAGCTTTCTTT.

This clonotype showed up just a few times. J is TRBJ2-5 and V is TRBV14, with D maybe TRBD2 (5 bases). The V end lost 6 bases, the J end lost 3 bases, and 17 bases lay between the germline ends. Germline CDR1 SGHDN, CDR2 FVKESK. The CDR3 runs to 15 residues. CDR3 protein: CASSRDGVRKETQYF. The DNA of the CDR3 is TGTGCCAGCAGTCGCGACGGGGTTCGAAAAGAGACCCAGTACTTC.

The V and J genes are TRBV12-3 or TRBV12-4 and TRBJ1-6, with TRBD1 matching over 10 bases. Losses at the gene ends were 8 bases for V and 7 bases for J; bases not matched to a gene: 5. CDR3 length: 14 residues. CDR3 loop: CASAWDRGNSPLHF. CDR3 DNA: TGTGCCAGCGCGTGGGACAGGGGAAATTCACCCCTCCACTTT.

This clonotype was seen a handful of times. The chain uses TRBV20-1 and TRBJ2-7, with 8 nucleotides matching TRBD2. Germline values: CDR1 DFQATT, CDR2 SNEGSKA (reference sequence). CDR3 length: 15 amino acids. Trimming removed 3 bases from V and 0 bases from J; junction bases left unmatched: 7. CDR3 nucleotides: TGCAGTGCTAGGCTACTAGCGGCCCTCTCCTACGAGCAGTACTTC. Its translation: CSARLLAALSYEQYF.

There are a few counts of this clonotype. The gene calls are TRBV4-3 and TRBJ2-7, with D uncertain. Trimming pared 1 base from V and 3 bases from J, leaving 7 bases between. CDR1 LGHNA and CDR2 YSLEER come from the germline V gene. The CDR3 extends over 13 amino acids. The CDR3 here is CASSQGLNYEQYF. CDR3 sequence (DNA): TGCGCCAGCAGCCAAGGACTCAACTACGAGCAGTACTTC.

The chain has TRBV9 and TRBJ1-4; unclear D gene. CDR1 is SGDLS and CDR2 is YYNGEE in the germline V gene. Between the trimmed V and J ends, which lost 4 bases and 5 bases, there was a span of 9 bases. This CDR3 contains 13 residues. The CDR3 DNA is TGTGCCAGCAGCTCCTCCCCCAATGAAAAACTGTTTTTT. Translated, it gives CASSSSPNEKLFF.

The chain carries TRBV4-1 and TRBJ1-1; 8 bases are shared with TRBD1. In germline, CDR1 is MGHRA, CDR2 YSYEKL. There are 15 residues in the CDR3. The J segment lost 5 bases and the V segment lost 8 bases, leaving 13 bases of the junction unmatched. CDR3 DNA sequence: TGCGCCAGCTCCGCCGCCGGACAGGGAGGGACTGAAGCTTTCTTT. This sequence encodes CASSAAGQGGTEAFF.

This chain uses TRBV4-2 with TRBJ1-2; D remains ambiguous. Germline CDR1 and CDR2: LGHNA and YNFKEQ. V lost 3 bases, J lost 6 bases, and 11 bases lay in between. CDR3 length: 13 residues. The DNA for the CDR3 is TGTGCCAGCAGCCAGGCAGGCGGTGATGGCTACACCTTC. Protein sequence: CASSQAGGDGYTF.

In this sample, this clonotype turned up once. The chain is built from TRBV6-5 and TRBJ2-5; D unclear. The germline V gene has CDR1 MNHEY and CDR2 SVGAGI. The CDR3 is made up of 14 amino acids. Trimming shortened V by 2 bases and J by 5 bases, and 12 bases separated the two germline ends. The CDR3 DNA reads as TGTGCCAGCAGTTACACCAGCCTCGGGGAGACCCAGTACTTC. Residues: CASSYTSLGETQYF.

This clonotype has more than one count but fewer than ten. For the CDR3, the DNA is TGTGCCAGCAGCCAACGCAGGGACGGAAAGACCCAGTACTTC. Its translation: CASSQRRDGKTQYF. V gene TRBV28 combines with J gene TRBJ2-5; the D gene could be TRBD1 or TRBD2 (5 bases each). The CDR3 runs 14 residues. Per germline, CDR1 MDHEN and CDR2 SYDVKM. V lost 6 bases to trimming and J lost 6 bases, with 17 bases between them.

This chain connects TRBV29-1 to TRBJ2-5; the D gene is possibly TRBD1 (7 bases). V was clipped by 6 bases and J by 11 bases, with 25 bases between them. The CDR3 extends over 14 amino acids. The germline V gene encodes CDR1 SQVTM and CDR2 ANQGSEA. CDR3 sequence reads: CSVRGTDSYNEQYF. CDR3 DNA: TGCAGCGTCCGCGGGACAGACTCCTACAATGAGCAGTACTTC.

This chain links TRBV6-2 or TRBV6-3 with TRBJ2-7; D is possibly TRBD2 (5 bases). The CDR3 loop spans 13 amino acids. Trimming took off 5 bases at V and 9 bases at J, with 17 bases between the two ends. Germline-derived CDR1 and CDR2 are MNHEY and SVGEGT. CDR3 sequence: CASSDRQRDVQYF. The CDR3 DNA reads TGTGCCAGCAGTGACCGTCAACGGGATGTGCAGTACTTC.

The chain carries TRBV20-1 and TRBJ2-3; a weak D match, TRBD2 (6 bases). The V gene lost 0 bases and the J gene lost 2 bases, with 12 bases spanning the gap. The CDR3 loop spans 15 amino acids. Per the germline V gene, CDR1 is DFQATT and CDR2 is SNEGSKA (reference sequence). The CDR3, as DNA: TGCAGTGCTAGAGATGCGGGGAGACTCACAGATACGCAGTATTTT. This gives the protein CSARDAGRLTDTQYF.

The chain recombines TRBV4-3 with TRBJ2-7, with D maybe TRBD2 (5 bases). The CDR3 has 13 residues. Germline loops: CDR1 LGHNA, CDR2 YSLEER. V was cut by 4 bases and J by 2 bases, with 9 bases left in between. The CDR3 coding sequence is TGCGCCAGCAGCCCTAAACTAGCCTACGAGCAGTACTTC. It encodes CASSPKLAYEQYF.

The rearrangement links TRBV6-1 to TRBJ2-5; 13 bases agree with TRBD2. After removal of 6 bases from V and 11 bases from J, the junction contained 24 bases not matched to a gene. The CDR3 spans 19 residues. The germline gives CDR1 MNHNS, CDR2 SASEGT. CDR3 amino acids: CASSQDPGQRTSGSEGQYF. The CDR3 DNA sequence: TGTGCCAGCAGCCAAGATCCGGGACAGAGGACTAGCGGGAGTGAAGGGCAGTACTTC.

The rearrangement joins TRBV6-2 or TRBV6-3 to TRBJ2-3; D perhaps matches TRBD1 (6 bases). The length of the CDR3 is 13 residues. CDR1 MNHEY and CDR2 SVGEGT come from the germline V gene. The V gene lost 4 bases and the J gene lost 5 bases, with 10 bases spanning the gap. The CDR3 DNA sequence: TGTGCCAGCAGTTTCAGGGGCAAAGATACGCAGTATTTT. Translated, it gives CASSFRGKDTQYF.

V usage is TRBV30 and J usage is TRBJ2-7, with 9 bases aligning to TRBD1. Germline loops: CDR1 GTSNPN, CDR2 SVGIG (reference sequence). The V segment lost 5 bases and the J segment 5 bases; nucleotides outside the gene matches: 10. The CDR3 is 14 amino acids. The CDR3 region is CAWAGGTGKHEQYF. CDR3 in DNA: TGTGCCTGGGCCGGAGGGACAGGGAAGCACGAGCAGTACTTC.